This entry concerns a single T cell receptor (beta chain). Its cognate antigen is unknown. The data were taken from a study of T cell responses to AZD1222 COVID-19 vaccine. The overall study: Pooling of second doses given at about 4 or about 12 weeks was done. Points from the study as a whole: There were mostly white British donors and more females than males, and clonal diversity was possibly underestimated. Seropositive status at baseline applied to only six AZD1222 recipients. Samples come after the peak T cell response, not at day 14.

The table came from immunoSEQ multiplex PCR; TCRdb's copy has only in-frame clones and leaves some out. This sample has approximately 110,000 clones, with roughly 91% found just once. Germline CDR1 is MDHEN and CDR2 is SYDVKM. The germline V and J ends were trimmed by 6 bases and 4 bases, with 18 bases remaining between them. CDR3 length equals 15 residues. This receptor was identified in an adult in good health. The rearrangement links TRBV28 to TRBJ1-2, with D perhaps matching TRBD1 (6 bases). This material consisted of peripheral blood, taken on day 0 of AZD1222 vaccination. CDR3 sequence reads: CASSRPTGPSYGYTF. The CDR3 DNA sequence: TGTGCCAGCAGCCGACCAACAGGGCCTTCCTATGGCTACACCTTC.